A single sample is the source of the 32 T cell receptor beta chains below, sequenced in a study of CD8 T cells in ankylosing spondylitis. TCRdb called the 5' RACE reads again in MiXCR, with one record for every CDR3 protein. The sample includes approximately 17,000 distinct CDR3 sequences, 7% to 10% seen only once; the top ten take roughly 36%. Sequencing was performed on blood. The source is a male donor with ankylosing spondylitis or in good health (not recorded which).

This clonotype was recorded at least ten times. The V gene is TRBV2, the J gene TRBJ1-5, with 10 bases that match TRBD1. The V gene end was trimmed by 11 bases and the J gene end by 7 bases; junction bases not matched to a gene: 14. Germline V lookup: CDR1 SNHLY, CDR2 FYNNEI. The CDR3 runs to 15 residues. The CDR3 sequence is CACQTDRGLGQPQHF. DNA of the CDR3: TGTGCCTGTCAAACGGACAGGGGGTTGGGACAGCCCCAGCATTTT. The whole variable domain, filled in from reference TRBV2 and TRBJ1-5, reads EPEVTQTPSHQVTQMGQEVILRCVPISNHLYFYWYRQILGQKVEFLVSFYNNEISEKSEIFDDQFSVERPDGSNFTLKIRSTKLEDSAMYFCACQTDRGLGQPQHFGDGTRLSIL.

This clonotype appeared many times. V gene TRBV4-3 combines with J gene TRBJ2-2; perhaps TRBD2 as D (6 bases). The V gene lost 5 bases and the J gene lost 1 base, with 17 bases spanning the gap. The CDR3 is 17 residues long. In germline, CDR1 is LGHNA, CDR2 YSLEER. Here the CDR3 DNA reads TGCGCCAGCAGCGAGAATGTAGCGGATGTGAACACCGGGGAGCTGTTTTTT. This translates into CASSENVADVNTGELFF.

This clonotype was counted at least ten times. V is TRBV12-3 or TRBV12-4 and J is TRBJ1-1, with 7 nucleotides matching TRBD1. The length of the CDR3 is 14 residues. V lost 6 bases to trimming and J lost 1 base; unmatched junction nucleotides: 5. CDR3 region: CASRGDSGNTEAFF. DNA for the CDR3: TGTGCCAGCAGGGGGGACAGTGGGAACACTGAAGCTTTCTTT.

This clonotype was recorded a few times. The V call is TRBV14, the J call TRBJ2-1; 8 nucleotides line up with TRBD1. The CDR3 covers 15 residues. The ends lost 7 bases at V and 6 bases at J; junction bases unmatched: 11. CDR1 and CDR2 from the germline V gene are SGHDN and FVKESK. DNA for the CDR3: TGTGCCAGCACGGTAATCAGGGGGCACAGCAATGAGCAGTTCTTC. Translated: CASTVIRGHSNEQFF.

Many counts were recorded for this clonotype. The rearrangement links TRBV20-1 to TRBJ2-1; 7 positions match TRBD2. V dropped 0 bases and J dropped 12; count of bases not matched to a gene: 17. Germline CDR1 and CDR2: DFQATT and SNEGSKA (reference sequence). CDR3 length: 16 residues. CDR3: CSAREGQREAGLWQFF. DNA for the CDR3: TGCAGTGCTAGAGAGGGTCAACGGGAGGCCGGCCTGTGGCAGTTCTTC.

Relative to its sample, this clonotype is medium-sized. Written as DNA, the CDR3 is TGTGCCAGCAGTTTTGGTGAGGACACTGAAGCTTTCTTT. Translating gives CASSFGEDTEAFF. The V call is TRBV12-3 or TRBV12-4, the J call TRBJ1-1; D uncertain. V dropped 3 bases and J dropped 3 bases, with 8 bases sitting between them. This CDR3 spans 13 amino acids.

The J gene is TRBJ1-1, the V gene TRBV25-1; 9 bases agree with TRBD1. With 4 bases clipped from V and 5 bases from J, the junction kept 5 bases outside the gene matches. Per germline, CDR1 MGHDK and CDR2 SYGVNS. This CDR3 contains 14 residues. The CDR3 protein is CASSVQGAKTEAFF. The CDR3 bases are TGTGCCAGCAGTGTACAGGGGGCGAAAACTGAAGCTTTCTTT.

This clonotype was seen only a few times. The genes are TRBV29-1 and TRBJ2-2; 7 bases are a match to TRBD1. This CDR3 spans 14 amino acids. CDR1 and CDR2 (germline): SQVTM, ANQGSEA. Trimming cost V 7 bases and J 5 bases; bases outside gene matches: 10. The CDR3, as DNA: TGCAGCGCTTATGAGGGGGCGAGGACCGGGGAGCTGTTTTTT. Translated: CSAYEGARTGELFF.

The V and J genes are TRBV6-6 and TRBJ1-6, with D maybe TRBD1 (5 bases). Trimming took off 2 bases at V and 7 bases at J, with 6 bases between the two ends. Germline V gene sequence: CDR1 MNHNY, CDR2 SVGAGI (reference sequence). CDR3 size: 13 residues. The DNA for the CDR3 is TGTGCCAGCAGTTACGGGGCGAATTCACCCCTCCACTTT. Its protein is CASSYGANSPLHF.

This clonotype was counted many times. The chain employs TRBV27 and TRBJ1-4; the match to TRBD1 covers 8 bases. V was pared by 4 bases and J by 5 bases, with 12 bases of the junction left unmatched. The CDR3 spans 17 residues. Germline CDR1 is MNHEY and CDR2 is SMNVEV (reference sequence). CDR3 protein: CASSSDRGKQVNEKLFF. The CDR3 bases are TGTGCCAGCAGTTCCGACAGGGGCAAACAGGTCAATGAAAAACTGTTTTTT.

V is TRBV6-5 and J is TRBJ2-7; D is unclear. The CDR3 spans 14 residues. Germline CDR1 is MNHEY and CDR2 is SVGAGI. Trimming removed 5 bases from V and 3 bases from J, with 14 bases in between. The CDR3 DNA reads as TGTGCCAGCAGTCTTGCCAGAAGAAACTACGAGCAGTACTTC. Its translation is CASSLARRNYEQYF.

This clonotype was seen many times. The V call is TRBV6-4, the J call TRBJ1-2; 9 nucleotides line up with TRBD1. Germline V gene sequence: CDR1 MRHNA, CDR2 SNTAGT. Losses at the gene ends were 10 bases for V and 1 base for J; bases not matched to a gene: 10. The CDR3 is 15 amino acids. CDR3 sequence: CATPVDRGLNYGYTF. CDR3 sequence (DNA): TGTGCCACCCCGGTGGACAGGGGCCTTAACTATGGCTACACCTTC.

Written as DNA, the CDR3 is TGCGCCAGCAGCTTCGACAGGGCAAACAATGAGCAGTTCTTC. Protein: CASSFDRANNEQFF. This sequence joins TRBV5-1 and TRBJ2-1; the match to TRBD1 covers 7 bases. CDR1 and CDR2 (germline): SGHRS, YFSETQ. V gave up 2 bases and J gave up 5 bases; unmatched junction bases: 4. The CDR3 has 14 amino acids.

This clonotype came up many times. The rearrangement uses TRBV5-1 and TRBJ2-1, with TRBD2 identical over 7 bases. Trimming cost V 0 bases and J 6 bases; bases outside gene matches: 6. CDR1 and CDR2 from the germline V gene are SGHRS and YFSETQ. This CDR3 has 15 residues. The CDR3 DNA follows: TGCGCCAGCAGCTTGGGGACTAGACATGGCAATGAGCAGTTCTTC. The encoded protein is CASSLGTRHGNEQFF.

This clonotype was counted at least ten times. CDR3 protein: CSVEAGESYNEQFF. The CDR3 coding sequence is TGCAGCGTTGAAGCGGGAGAAAGCTACAATGAGCAGTTCTTC. The rearrangement uses TRBV29-1 and TRBJ2-1; D possibly corresponds to TRBD2 (6 bases). In germline, CDR1 is SQVTM, CDR2 ANQGSEA. V lost 1 base and J 3 bases, leaving 10 bases between the germline ends. CDR3 length: 14 amino acids.

This clonotype was counted between two and nine times. This chain connects TRBV12-3 or TRBV12-4 to TRBJ2-2, with D perhaps matching TRBD1 or TRBD2 (5 bases each). The CDR3 loop spans 16 amino acids. Between the trimmed V and J ends, which lost 2 bases and 1 base, there was a span of 11 bases. CDR3 coding DNA: TGTGCCAGCAGTTTAAGAGGGACGGGGAACACCGGGGAGCTGTTTTTT. Protein product: CASSLRGTGNTGELFF.

This clonotype was observed many times. This chain links TRBV7-2 with TRBJ1-1; D is undetermined. CDR1 SGHTA and CDR2 FQGNSA come from the germline V gene. The CDR3 is 12 residues long. The V end was cut by 5 bases, the J end by 11 bases, with 15 bases between. CDR3 amino acids: CASSPFRESAFF. The DNA of the CDR3 is TGTGCCAGCAGCCCCTTTAGGGAAAGTGCTTTCTTT.

This clonotype was observed at least ten times. The J gene is TRBJ2-1, the V gene TRBV7-9; no definite D call. This CDR3 is 15 amino acids long. Germline loops: CDR1 SEHNR, CDR2 FQNEAQ (reference sequence). V lost 6 bases to trimming and J lost 10 bases, with 22 bases between them. CDR3 amino acids: CASSFHWSRFWEQFF. CDR3 in DNA: TGTGCCAGCAGTTTTCACTGGTCTAGATTCTGGGAGCAGTTCTTC.

This clonotype was seen repeatedly, ten times or more. The rearrangement joins TRBV12-3 or TRBV12-4 to TRBJ2-5, with a tentative D call TRBD2 (6 bases). CDR3 length equals 14 residues. The V gene lost 3 bases and the J gene lost 2 bases, with 10 bases spanning the gap. The CDR3 protein is CASSFRGRQETQYF. The CDR3 bases are TGTGCCAGCAGTTTCCGGGGGAGGCAAGAGACCCAGTACTTC.

This sequence joins TRBV12-3 or TRBV12-4 and TRBJ2-1; 7 nucleotides line up with TRBD2. After removal of 6 bases from V and 3 bases from J, the junction contained 5 bases not matched to a gene. The CDR3 consists of 14 residues. The CDR3 nucleotides read TGTGCCAGCAGACGGGACTACAACTACAATGAGCAGTTCTTC. Protein sequence: CASRRDYNYNEQFF.

The chain links TRBV7-2 to TRBJ2-1, with 9 bases fitting TRBD2. The CDR3 is made up of 15 amino acids. From germline, CDR1 is SGHTA and CDR2 FQGNSA. J gave up 10 bases and V 3 bases, and 10 bases lay outside the gene matches. CDR3 sequence (DNA): TGTGCCAGCAGCTTTCTAGCGGGGACCTTAGAGGAGCAGTTCTTC. It translates to CASSFLAGTLEEQFF.

The V gene is TRBV12-3 or TRBV12-4, the J gene TRBJ1-4, with D perhaps matching TRBD1 (5 bases). This CDR3 comprises 12 residues. V dropped 6 bases and J dropped 8 bases, with 10 bases sitting between them. The CDR3 loop is CASRAQGEKLFF. The DNA of the CDR3 is TGTGCCAGCAGGGCGCAGGGCGAAAAACTGTTTTTT.

This clonotype has a count of ten or more. The rearrangement links TRBV10-3 to TRBJ1-1; D call uncertain. Between the trimmed V and J ends, which lost 3 bases and 2 bases, there was a span of 7 bases. Germline CDR1 and CDR2: ENHRY and SYGVKD. The CDR3 spans 13 residues. The CDR3 protein is CAISEQPNTEAFF. In DNA, the CDR3 is TGTGCCATCAGTGAACAACCTAACACTGAAGCTTTCTTT.

This clonotype was seen many times. The chain uses TRBV28 and TRBJ2-3; D ambiguous. CDR1 and CDR2 from the germline V gene are MDHEN and SYDVKM. This CDR3 spans 12 amino acids. Trimming took 4 bases from V and 3 from J, leaving 5 bases between them. The CDR3 nucleotides are TGTGCCAGCAGTTCCCAAACAGATACGCAGTATTTT. This translates into CASSSQTDTQYF.

This clonotype has more than one count but fewer than ten. The rearrangement links TRBV12-3 or TRBV12-4 to TRBJ2-2; D is ambiguous. Trimming removed 5 bases at V and 6 bases at J, with 13 bases between. The CDR3 extends over 14 amino acids. CDR3 in DNA: TGTGCCAGCAGTCCCCTTTCGGGCCCCGGGGAGCTGTTTTTT. Its translation is CASSPLSGPGELFF.

This clonotype was counted a few times. The chain links TRBV12-1 to TRBJ2-6; TRBD1, the table's D call, was not compared with the DNA. TRBV12-1 counts as a pseudogene. The CDR3 sequence is 19 residues long. The CDR3 nucleotides read TGTGCCAGCAGCTTTCCCCCGGGACAGCCCAGCTCTGGGGCCAACGTCCTGACTTTC. This codes for CASSFPPGQPSSGANVLTF.

Many counts were recorded for this clonotype. This sequence joins TRBV7-6 and TRBJ1-4; a weak D match, TRBD1 (6 bases). Trimming shortened V by 1 base and J by 5 bases, and 14 bases separated the two germline ends. This CDR3 spans 16 amino acids. The germline CDR1 and CDR2 sequences are SGHVS and FNYEAQ. This CDR3 reads CASSLDLAGENEKLFF. CDR3 DNA sequence: TGTGCCAGCAGCTTAGATCTGGCAGGGGAGAATGAAAAACTGTTTTTT.

The chain combines TRBV10-3 with TRBJ2-6; 10 bases agree with TRBD1. CDR3 length: 16 residues. The germline V gene encodes CDR1 ENHRY and CDR2 SYGVKD. The V segment lost 4 bases and the J segment 0 bases; nucleotides outside the gene matches: 0. CDR3 sequence reads: CAISGTGGSGANVLTF. CDR3 nucleotides: TGTGCCATCAGTGGGACAGGGGGCTCTGGGGCCAACGTCCTGACTTTC.

This clonotype showed up many times. The chain carries TRBV27 and TRBJ2-3, with 9 nucleotides matching TRBD1. CDR1 is MNHEY and CDR2 is SMNVEV in the germline V gene (reference sequence). CDR3 length: 21 amino acids. The junction had 18 bases not matched to a gene; V was cut back by 2 bases and J by 0 bases. The chain's CDR3 is CASSLTKDRGVGGASTDTQYF. Here the CDR3 DNA reads TGTGCCAGCAGTTTAACCAAGGACAGGGGAGTTGGCGGGGCCAGCACAGATACGCAGTATTTT.

This clonotype was found many times. The V and J genes are TRBV12-3 or TRBV12-4 and TRBJ1-2; D remains unclear. With 2 bases removed from V and 0 bases from J, the gap between germline ends came to 7 bases. This CDR3 region has 14 residues. The CDR3 reads CASSLSGPNYGYTF. The DNA for the CDR3 is TGTGCCAGCAGTTTATCGGGTCCTAACTATGGCTACACCTTC.

For the CDR3, the DNA is TGCAGTGCTAGAGGATCCACATCCTACGAGCAGTACTTC. Its protein product is CSARGSTSYEQYF. The gene calls are TRBV20-1 and TRBJ2-7, with D uncertain. V gave up 1 base and J gave up 1 base, with 8 bases separating them. The CDR3 runs 13 residues. Germline CDR1 is DFQATT and CDR2 is SNEGSKA (reference sequence).

This clonotype was seen only a few times. J is TRBJ1-4 and V is TRBV5-1, with D perhaps TRBD1 (5 bases). The CDR3 loop spans 15 amino acids. Germline CDR1 and CDR2: SGHRS and YFSETQ. Trimming took 0 bases from V and 6 from J, leaving 12 bases between them. The CDR3 loop is CASSLDGVTDEKLFF. In DNA form, the CDR3 reads TGCGCCAGCAGCTTGGATGGGGTGACAGATGAAAAACTGTTTTTT.